This record looks at one T cell receptor (beta chain) sequence and its context. A read error is the likely source, as a far larger clone sits one nucleotide away. Time point noted: newly diagnosed GD, antithyroid drugs for less than 3 months. After RNA was extracted from PBMCs, the TCR library was made from it. The data derive from a study of regulatory T cells in long-lasting Graves disease. Sequencing libraries for TCR beta were prepared with iRepertoire HTBI primers and Arm-PCR of CDR3 regions. TCRdb re-derived calls from the multiplex PCR reads in MiXCR, one entry per CDR3 protein. The sample contains hundreds of thousands of distinct CDR3 sequences, more than 10% of which appear only once. The CDR3 length is 15 residues. V lost 6 bases to trimming and J lost 10 bases, with 22 bases between them. Germline CDR1 MDHEN, CDR2 SYDVKM. Another study also made use of these data, one on T cells in Graves' hyperthyroidism and ophthalmopathy.

The chain uses TRBV28 and TRBJ2-1; tentative D call: TRBD1 (5 bases). Here the sequenced sample was peripheral blood mononuclear cells (PBMCs), taken at new diagnosis, from a patient treated with antithyroid drugs. This clonotype originated in a woman aged 25 to 39 with Graves disease. CDR3 DNA: TGTGCCAGCAGCCCCCCTCCAGGGCAGGGCAACGAGCAGTTCTTC. Amino acids: CASSPPPGQGNEQFF.